This T cell receptor (beta chain) comes out of a study of blood T cell repertoires in COVID-19. Participant age was about 18 to 100 years, and participants resided in about two dozen US areas. Participants' reported clinical history set cohort assignment. Trimming left V 5 bases short and J 8 bases short, with 22 bases between. The CDR3 is 16 amino acids. CDR1 and CDR2 (germline): SGHTA, FQGNSA. Generated by immunoSEQ multiplex PCR, the TCRdb table keeps only in-frame clones and is missing some. This table holds some 350,000 clones, more than 75% found once. This sequence joins TRBV7-2 and TRBJ2-1, with D perhaps matching TRBD2 (6 bases). The TCR comes from a woman in her twenties or thirties who had recovered from COVID-19. The specimen was PBMCs or T cells enriched from blood (not recorded which). The chain's CDR3 is CASSTGEVAARHEQFF. As DNA, the CDR3 is TGTGCCAGCAGCACCGGGGAGGTAGCGGCCCGCCATGAGCAGTTCTTC.